Presented here are 8 T cell receptor beta chains from one specimen sequenced in a study of Ad26.COV2.S vaccination and SARS-CoV-2 variants. The treatment was: around 19 received Ad26.COV2.S at low or high dose, single or two shots; several received placebo; per-sample allocation not given. Sampling occurred on day 63 after the first vaccine or placebo injection. The method was immunoSEQ multiplex PCR; TCRdb's version includes in-frame clones alone and lacks a portion of them. The sample contains about 400,000 clones, roughly 90% of which appear only once. The sequences come from peripheral blood, collected in a trial of Ad26.COV2.S vaccine versus placebo. The receptor set was obtained from a person aged 18-65 years who received the Ad26.COV2.S COVID-19 vaccine or a placebo.

The V and J genes are TRBV7-3 and TRBJ2-3; maybe TRBD2 (6 bases). Germline V gene lookup returns CDR1 SGHTA and CDR2 FQGTGA. This CDR3 is built from 15 residues. V was clipped by 2 bases and J by 3 bases, with 12 bases between them. The DNA for the CDR3 is TGTGCCAGCAGCTTATCGGCACTAGCAACAGATACGCAGTATTTT. Amino acid sequence: CASSLSALATDTQYF.

This chain joins TRBV7-9 and TRBJ2-3; D not certain. The CDR3 has 14 residues. The germline V and J ends were trimmed by 1 base and 0 bases, with 5 bases remaining between them. From germline, CDR1 is SEHNR and CDR2 FQNEAQ (reference sequence). The CDR3 DNA is TGTGCCAGCAGCTTAGGGGCTAGCACAGATACGCAGTATTTT. Amino acid sequence: CASSLGASTDTQYF.

The chain couples TRBV19 to TRBJ1-2; no clear D gene. This CDR3 has 16 amino acids. The germline V and J ends were trimmed by 4 bases and 5 bases, with 20 bases remaining between them. CDR1 is LNHDA, CDR2 SQIVND, per germline (reference sequence). Here the CDR3 reads CASSTRAHAQDYGYTF. CDR3 nucleotide sequence: TGTGCCAGTAGTACACGGGCCCACGCCCAGGATTATGGCTACACCTTC. Full variable domain (rest looked up from reference TRBV19 and TRBJ1-2): DGGITQSPKYLFRKEGQNVTLSCEQNLNHDAMYWYRQDPGQGLRLIYYSQIVNDFQKGDIAEGYSVSREKKESFPLTVTSAQKNPTAFYLCASSTRAHAQDYGYTFGSGTRLTVV.

The J gene is TRBJ1-2, the V gene TRBV2; TRBD1 might be the D (6 bases). CDR3 size: 16 residues. The germline V and J ends were trimmed by 7 bases and 2 bases, with 20 bases remaining between them. CDR1 and CDR2 (germline): SNHLY, FYNNEI. CDR3 loop: CASIQGRGSFNYGYTF. CDR3 nucleotides: TGTGCCAGCATACAGGGAAGGGGCTCCTTCAACTATGGCTACACCTTC. The variable domain in full, completed from reference TRBV2 and TRBJ1-2, reads EPEVTQTPSHQVTQMGQEVILRCVPISNHLYFYWYRQILGQKVEFLVSFYNNEISEKSEIFDDQFSVERPDGSNFTLKIRSTKLEDSAMYFCASIQGRGSFNYGYTFGSGTRLTVV.

The V call is TRBV9, the J call TRBJ2-3; D is unclear. This CDR3 has 13 amino acids. V lost 0 bases, J lost 2 bases, and 4 bases lay in between. Per the germline V gene, CDR1 is SGDLS and CDR2 is YYNGEE. The CDR3 here is CASSVDVTDTQYF. DNA of the CDR3: TGTGCCAGCAGCGTAGACGTCACAGATACGCAGTATTTT. The full variable domain, with the rest looked up from reference TRBV9 and TRBJ2-3, is DSGVTQTPKHLITATGQRVTLRCSPRSGDLSVYWYQQSLDQGLQFLIQYYNGEERAKGNILERFSAQQFPDLHSELNLSSLELGDSALYFCASSVDVTDTQYFGPGTRLTVL.

The chain has TRBV7-9 and TRBJ2-1, with D tentatively TRBD1 (6 bases). The germline gives CDR1 SEHNR, CDR2 FQNEAQ (reference sequence). V gave up 5 bases and J gave up 7 bases, with 9 bases separating them. This CDR3 has 12 residues. In DNA form, the CDR3 reads TGTGCCAGCAGCCCTCAGGGGAATGAGCAGTTCTTC. This encodes CASSPQGNEQFF. The full variable domain, rest sourced from reference TRBV7-9 and TRBJ2-1, is DTGVSQNPRHKITKRGQNVTFRCDPISEHNRLYWYRQTLGQGPEFLTYFQNEAQLEKSRLLSDRFSAERPKGSFSTLEIQRTEQGDSAMYLCASSPQGNEQFFGPGTRLTVL.

The genes are TRBV11-3 and TRBJ2-7; TRBD1 agrees at 9 bases. The CDR3 has 15 residues. Germline V lookup: CDR1 SGHNT, CDR2 YENEEA. J was trimmed by 0 bases and V by 5 bases; bases with no gene match: 5. Written as DNA, the CDR3 is TGTGCCAGCAGCCTTCGACAGGGGGGCTCCTACGAGCAGTACTTC. Protein: CASSLRQGGSYEQYF.

The V gene is TRBV7-9, the J gene TRBJ1-4; TRBD1 agrees at 8 bases. The V gene end was trimmed by 1 base and the J gene end by 0 bases; junction bases not matched to a gene: 7. The CDR3 runs to 18 residues. CDR1 is SEHNR and CDR2 is FQNEAQ in the germline V gene (reference sequence). CDR3 region: CASSLVDRASATNEKLFF. In DNA form, the CDR3 reads TGTGCCAGCAGCTTAGTGGACAGGGCCTCTGCAACTAATGAAAAACTGTTTTTT.